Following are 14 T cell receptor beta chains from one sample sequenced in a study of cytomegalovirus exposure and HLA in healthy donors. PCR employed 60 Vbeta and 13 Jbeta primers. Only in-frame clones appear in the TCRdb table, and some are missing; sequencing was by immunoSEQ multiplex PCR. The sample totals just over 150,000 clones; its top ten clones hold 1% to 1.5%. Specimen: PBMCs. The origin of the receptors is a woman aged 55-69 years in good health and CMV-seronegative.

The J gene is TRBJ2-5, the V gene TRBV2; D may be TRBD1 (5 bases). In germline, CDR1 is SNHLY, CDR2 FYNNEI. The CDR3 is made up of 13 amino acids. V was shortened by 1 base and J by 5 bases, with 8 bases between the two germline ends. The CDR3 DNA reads TGTGCCAGCAGTGAAGGACAGTGGGAGACCCAGTACTTC. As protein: CASSEGQWETQYF.

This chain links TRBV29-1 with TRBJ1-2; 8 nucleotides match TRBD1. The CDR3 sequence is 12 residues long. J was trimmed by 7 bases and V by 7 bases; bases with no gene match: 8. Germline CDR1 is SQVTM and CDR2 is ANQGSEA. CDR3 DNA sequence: TGCAGCGCAGGGGGCATCAAGGTTGGCTACACCTTC. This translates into CSAGGIKVGYTF.

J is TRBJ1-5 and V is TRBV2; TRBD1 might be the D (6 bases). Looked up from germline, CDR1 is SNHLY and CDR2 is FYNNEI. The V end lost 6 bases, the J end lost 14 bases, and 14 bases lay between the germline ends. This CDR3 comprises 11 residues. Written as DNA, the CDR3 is TGTGCCAGCAGGACCGGGACACTAAAGCATTTT. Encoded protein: CASRTGTLKHF.

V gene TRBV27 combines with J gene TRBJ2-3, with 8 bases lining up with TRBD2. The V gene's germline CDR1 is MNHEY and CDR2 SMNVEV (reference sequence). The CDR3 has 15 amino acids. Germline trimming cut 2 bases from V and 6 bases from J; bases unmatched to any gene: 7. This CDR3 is CASSLTGGLRDTQYF. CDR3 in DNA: TGTGCCAGCAGTTTAACGGGAGGGTTGCGGGATACGCAGTATTTT.

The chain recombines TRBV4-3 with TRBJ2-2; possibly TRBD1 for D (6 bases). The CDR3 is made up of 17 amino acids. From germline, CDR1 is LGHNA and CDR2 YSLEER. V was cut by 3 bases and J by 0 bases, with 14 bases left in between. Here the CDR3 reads CASSHNTGFANTGELFF. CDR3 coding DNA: TGCGCCAGCAGCCACAATACAGGGTTTGCGAACACCGGGGAGCTGTTTTTT.

The CDR3 loop is CATRNLQGTYNQPQHF. DNA of the CDR3: TGTGCCACCAGGAATCTACAGGGGACGTACAATCAGCCCCAGCATTTT. V gene TRBV15 combines with J gene TRBJ1-5, with 7 nucleotides matching TRBD1. The CDR3 length is 16 residues. The V and J ends lost 6 bases and 3 bases, in that order; junction bases with no gene match: 11. The V gene's germline CDR1 is LNHNV and CDR2 YYDKDF (reference sequence).

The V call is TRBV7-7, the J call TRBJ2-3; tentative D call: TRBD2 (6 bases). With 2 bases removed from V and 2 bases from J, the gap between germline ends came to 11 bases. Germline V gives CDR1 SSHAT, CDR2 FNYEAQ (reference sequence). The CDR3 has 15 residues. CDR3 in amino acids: CASSLNPGLTDTQYF. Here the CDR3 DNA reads TGTGCCAGCAGCTTAAATCCGGGACTCACAGATACGCAGTATTTT.

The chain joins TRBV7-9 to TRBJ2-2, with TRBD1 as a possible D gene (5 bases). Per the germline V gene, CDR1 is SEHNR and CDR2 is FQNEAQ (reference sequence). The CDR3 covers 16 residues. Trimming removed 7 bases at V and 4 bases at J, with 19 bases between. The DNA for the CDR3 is TGTGCCAGCACGATTTCGACAGTAACTGGCACCGGGGAGCTGTTTTTT. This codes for CASTISTVTGTGELFF. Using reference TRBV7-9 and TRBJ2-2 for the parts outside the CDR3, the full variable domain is DTGVSQNPRHKITKRGQNVTFRCDPISEHNRLYWYRQTLGQGPEFLTYFQNEAQLEKSRLLSDRFSAERPKGSFSTLEIQRTEQGDSAMYLCASTISTVTGTGELFFGEGSRLTVL.

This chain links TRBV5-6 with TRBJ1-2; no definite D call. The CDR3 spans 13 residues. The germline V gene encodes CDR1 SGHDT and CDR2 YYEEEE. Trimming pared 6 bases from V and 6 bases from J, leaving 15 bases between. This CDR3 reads CASTSTRSHGYTF. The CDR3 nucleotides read TGTGCCAGCACCTCGACCCGGAGCCATGGCTACACCTTC.

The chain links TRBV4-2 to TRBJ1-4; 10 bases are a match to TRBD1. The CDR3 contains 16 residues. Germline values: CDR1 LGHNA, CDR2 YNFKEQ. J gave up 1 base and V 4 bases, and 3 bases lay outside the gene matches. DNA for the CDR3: TGTGCCAGCAGCCGCGGACAGGGGGAAACTAATGAAAAACTGTTTTTT. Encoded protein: CASSRGQGETNEKLFF.

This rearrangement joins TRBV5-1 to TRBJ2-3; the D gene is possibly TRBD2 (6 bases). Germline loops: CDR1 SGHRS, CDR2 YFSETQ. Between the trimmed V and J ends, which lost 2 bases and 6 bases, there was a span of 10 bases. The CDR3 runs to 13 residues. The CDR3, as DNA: TGCGCCAGCAGCTTAGGACGGGAGGATACGCAGTATTTT. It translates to CASSLGREDTQYF.

CDR3 in amino acids: CATTDRGRTDTQYF. DNA for the CDR3: TGTGCCACTACGGACAGGGGGCGCACAGATACGCAGTATTTT. The gene calls are TRBV10-3 and TRBJ2-3; the match to TRBD1 covers 11 bases. This CDR3 comprises 14 residues. V shed 10 bases and J 1 base; nucleotides not matched to a gene: 4. Germline values: CDR1 ENHRY, CDR2 SYGVKD.

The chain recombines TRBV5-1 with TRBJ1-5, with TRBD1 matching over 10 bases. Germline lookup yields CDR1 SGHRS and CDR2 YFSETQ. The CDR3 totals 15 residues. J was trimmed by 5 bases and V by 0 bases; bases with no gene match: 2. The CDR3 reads CASSLGGQGDQPQHF. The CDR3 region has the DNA TGCGCCAGCAGCTTGGGTGGACAGGGGGATCAGCCCCAGCATTTT.

The CDR3 region is CASSQAGTSSKNIQYF. As DNA, the CDR3 is TGTGCCAGCAGCCAAGCCGGGACTTCCTCCAAAAACATTCAGTACTTC. The J gene is TRBJ2-4, the V gene TRBV14, with D possibly matching TRBD2 (6 bases). CDR3 size: 16 residues. Germline V lookup: CDR1 SGHDN, CDR2 FVKESK. Trimming took off 1 base at V and 2 bases at J, with 12 bases between the two ends.